Listed below are T cell receptor beta chains from one sample, sequenced in a study of regulatory T cells in long-lasting Graves disease. TCRdb fed the multiplex PCR reads into MiXCR, producing one record per CDR3 protein. The sample yields about 420,000 distinct CDR3 sequences, over 15% seen once. The same data also went into a second study, on T cells in Graves' hyperthyroidism and ophthalmopathy.

The sequencing used peripheral blood mononuclear cells (PBMCs), collected at new diagnosis, from a patient treated with antithyroid drugs. The receptor set was obtained from a woman in her late teens or twenties with Graves disease. The CDR3 runs from the conserved cysteine through the conserved F or W. A D gene is named only where the DNA matches it firmly. Rows give clone size only sometimes, using once, few, many, or a class for an expanded clone.

TRBJ2-3,many,TRBV28,TRBD1,TGTGCCAGCAGTTTAGACAAGACAGGGGGCTACACAGATACGCAGTATTTT,CASSLDKTGGYTDTQYF
TRBJ1-1,many,TRBV12-3/TRBV12-4,.,TGTGCCAGGCCCACCTCCATGACTAGGACAGCAATCAGATTACCGAACACTGAAGCTTTCTTT,CARPTSMTRTAIRLPNTEAFF
TRBJ2-7,.,TRBV7-3,.,TGTGCCAGTAACGGGACCTACGAGCAGTACTTC,CASNGTYEQYF
TRBJ2-1,many,TRBV19,.,TGTGCCAGTAGTATAGACCCTAGCGTCTACAATGAGCAGTTCTTC,CASSIDPSVYNEQFF
TRBJ2-3,many,TRBV7-2,TRBD2,TGTGCCAGCAGCTTAGCACTAGCGGGAGGGCAAGATACGCAGTATTTT,CASSLALAGGQDTQYF
TRBJ2-5,many,TRBV7-9,TRBD1,TGTGCCAGCAGCTTCCGGACAGGGCCGGGGGAGACCCAGTACTTC,CASSFRTGPGETQYF
TRBJ1-4,.,TRBV5-6,.,TGTGCCAGCAGCCGGGACATGGGAAATGAAAAACTGTTTTTT,CASSRDMGNEKLFF
TRBJ1-2,many,TRBV3-1,.,TGTGCCAGCAGCCGAAAGGGAAAGGACTATGGCTACACCTTC,CASSRKGKDYGYTF
TRBJ2-7,many,TRBV7-3,.,TGTGCCAGCAGCTTAAGGGGTGACAGTACCTACGAGCAGTACTTC,CASSLRGDSTYEQYF
TRBJ2-7,many,TRBV30,TRBD1,TGTGCATGGGACAGGAATAACTACGAGCAGTACTTC,CAWDRNNYEQYF
TRBJ1-1,.,TRBV20-1,.,TGCAGTGCTACCTCTATCCTTACTACAGAAAACCCCGCTTTCTTT,CSATSILTTENPAFF
TRBJ2-2,few,TRBV9,.,TGTGCCAGCAGCCCCCTGCTTGGGGCGGCTACTGCACCGGGTGAGCTGTTTTTT,CASSPLLGAATAPGELFF
TRBJ1-2,few,TRBV4-2,.,TGTGCCAGCAGCCAAGGGGACCTTTATGGCTACACCTTC,CASSQGDLYGYTF
TRBJ2-7,many,TRBV14,TRBD1,TGTGCCAGCAGCCATTGGACAGGCTACGAGCAGTACTTC,CASSHWTGYEQYF
TRBJ2-7,many,TRBV10-3,TRBD1,TGTGCCATCAGGGGACAGCCCCCTGACTACGAGCAGTACTTC,CAIRGQPPDYEQYF
TRBJ2-3,few,TRBV27,TRBD2,TGTGCCAGCAGTTTAATTTCTCGTCTAGCGGTCACAGATACGCAGTATTTT,CASSLISRLAVTDTQYF
TRBJ2-7,many,TRBV30,TRBD2,TGTGCCTGCCGACTAGCGGGAGGCCACGAGCAGTACTTC,CACRLAGGHEQYF
TRBJ2-5,many,TRBV20-1,TRBD2,TGCAGTGCTCTCCTAGCGGAGGGGGAGACCCAGTACTTC,CSALLAEGETQYF
TRBJ2-7,.,TRBV5-6,TRBD1,TGTGCCAGCAGCGGGTCAGGGACAGGGTTCCACGAGCAGTACTTC,CASSGSGTGFHEQYF
TRBJ2-1,many,TRBV6-2/TRBV6-3,.,TGTGCCAGCAGACCAACAGGGTACAATGAGCAGTTCTTC,CASRPTGYNEQFF
TRBJ2-7,many,TRBV4-1,TRBD2,TGCGCCAGCAGCCAAGCCCCGGGAGGGCCTTACGAGCAGTACTTC,CASSQAPGGPYEQYF
TRBJ2-3,many,TRBV27,TRBD2,TGTGCCAGCAGTACTAGGGACAGGGTTTCGACTAGCGGGAGAATATATTCAGATACGCAGTATTTT,CASSTRDRVSTSGRIYSDTQYF
TRBJ2-3,many,TRBV11-3,TRBD2,TGTGCCAGCAGCTACTTAGCGGGACCTTACACAGATACGCAGTATTTT,CASSYLAGPYTDTQYF
TRBJ2-3,few,TRBV4-1,.,TGCGCCAGCAGCCAAGATTATACAGATACGCAGTATTTT,CASSQDYTDTQYF
TRBJ2-7,few,TRBV6-5,.,TGTGCCAGCAGTTATGGGAACTACGAGCAGTACTTC,CASSYGNYEQYF
TRBJ1-4,.,TRBV5-1,.,TGCGCCAGCAGAGGGGAAAATGAAAAACTGTTTTTT,CASRGENEKLFF
TRBJ2-7,.,TRBV29-1,.,TGCAGCGCGCGGGACAACTTCTACGAGCAGTACTTC,CSARDNFYEQYF
TRBJ2-2,.,TRBV20-1,TRBD1,TGCAGTGCTAGACCCCCGGACAGGGACTTAAGGAACACCGGGGAGCTGTTTTTT,CSARPPDRDLRNTGELFF
TRBJ2-1,.,TRBV28,.,TGTGCCAGCGTGACTGGGAGCTCCTACAATGAGCAGTTCTTC,CASVTGSSYNEQFF
TRBJ2-1,many,TRBV6-1,TRBD2,TGTGCCAGCACGGGACTAGCGGGAGGTCGCAATGAGCAGTTCTTC,CASTGLAGGRNEQFF
TRBJ2-5,many,TRBV28,.,TGTGCCAGCAGTCTACCGGGGCGCAGGAGGGAGACCCAGTACTTC,CASSLPGRRRETQYF
TRBJ1-1,many,TRBV20-1,.,TGCAGTGCTGACCGGACCCTCGAAGCTTTCTTT,CSADRTLEAFF